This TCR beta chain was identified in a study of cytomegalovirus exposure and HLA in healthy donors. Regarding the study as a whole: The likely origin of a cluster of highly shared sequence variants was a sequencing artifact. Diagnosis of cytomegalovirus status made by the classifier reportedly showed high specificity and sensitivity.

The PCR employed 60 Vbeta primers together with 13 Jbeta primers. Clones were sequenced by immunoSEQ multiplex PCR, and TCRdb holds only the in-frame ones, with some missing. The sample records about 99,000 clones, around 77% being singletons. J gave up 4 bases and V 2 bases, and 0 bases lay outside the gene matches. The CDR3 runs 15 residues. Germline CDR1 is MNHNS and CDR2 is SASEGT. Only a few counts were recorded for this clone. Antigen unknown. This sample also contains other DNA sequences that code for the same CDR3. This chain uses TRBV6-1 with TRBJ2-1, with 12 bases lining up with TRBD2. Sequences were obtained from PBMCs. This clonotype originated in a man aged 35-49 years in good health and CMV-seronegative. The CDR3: CASSELAGGYNEQFF. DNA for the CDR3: TGTGCCAGCAGTGAACTAGCGGGAGGGTACAATGAGCAGTTCTTC.